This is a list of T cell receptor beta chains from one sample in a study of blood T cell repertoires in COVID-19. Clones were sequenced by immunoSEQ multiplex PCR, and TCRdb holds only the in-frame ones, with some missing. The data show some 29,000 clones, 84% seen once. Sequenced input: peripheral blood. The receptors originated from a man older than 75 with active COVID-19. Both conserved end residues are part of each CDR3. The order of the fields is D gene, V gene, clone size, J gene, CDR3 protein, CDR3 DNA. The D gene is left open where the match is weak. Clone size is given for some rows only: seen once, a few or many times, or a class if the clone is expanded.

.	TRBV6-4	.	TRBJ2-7	CASSDSHPTRDPTYEQYF	TGTGCCAGCAGTGACTCTCATCCTACCCGGGATCCCACCTACGAGCAGTACTTC
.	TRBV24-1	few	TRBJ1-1	CATRQGLNTEAFF	TGTGCCACCAGACAGGGACTGAACACTGAAGCTTTCTTT
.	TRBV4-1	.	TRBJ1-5	CASSQDAQYSNQPQHF	TGCGCCAGCAGCCAAGATGCACAGTATAGCAATCAGCCCCAGCATTTT
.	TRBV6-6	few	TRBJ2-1	CASSSIVTGNEQFF	TGTGCCAGCTCATCCATAGTGACAGGAAATGAGCAGTTCTTC
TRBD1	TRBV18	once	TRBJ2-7	CASSPRTGEQYF	TGTGCCAGCTCACCAAGGACAGGCGAGCAGTACTTC
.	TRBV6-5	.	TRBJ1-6	CASSPGQMIPLHF	TGTGCCAGCAGTCCGGGACAAATGATACCCCTCCACTTT
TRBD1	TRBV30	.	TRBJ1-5	CAWRQGADNQPQHF	TGTGCCTGGAGACAGGGGGCCGATAATCAGCCCCAGCATTTT
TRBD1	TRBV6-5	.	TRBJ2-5	CASSSGQGGKETQYF	TGTGCCAGCAGTTCCGGACAGGGAGGTAAAGAGACCCAGTACTTC
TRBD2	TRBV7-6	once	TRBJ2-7	CASSLERGGPGEQYF	TGTGCCAGCAGCTTAGAGCGGGGGGGCCCGGGCGAGCAGTACTTC
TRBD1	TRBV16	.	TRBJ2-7	CASSHPTGGEQYF	TGTGCCAGCAGCCACCCGACAGGGGGCGAGCAGTACTTC
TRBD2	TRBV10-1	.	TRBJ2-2	CASSESGLAGSGELFF	TGCGCCAGCAGTGAGTCAGGACTAGCGGGATCCGGGGAGCTGTTTTTT
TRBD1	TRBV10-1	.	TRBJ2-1	CASSTGAIYNEQFF	TGCGCCAGCTCGACAGGGGCTATCTACAATGAGCAGTTCTTC
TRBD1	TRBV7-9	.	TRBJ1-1	CASSAQGAHTEAFF	TGTGCCAGCAGCGCACAGGGGGCTCATACTGAAGCTTTCTTT
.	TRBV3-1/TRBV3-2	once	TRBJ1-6	CASSHKMPQGVDSPLHF	TGTGCCAGCAGCCACAAGATGCCCCAGGGTGTCGATTCACCCCTCCACTTT
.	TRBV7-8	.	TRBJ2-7	CASSPIAYEQYF	TGTGCCAGCAGCCCAATTGCCTACGAGCAGTACTTC
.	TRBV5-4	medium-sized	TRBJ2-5	CASSPGDGGAETQYF	TGTGCCAGCAGCCCGGGGGACGGGGGAGCGGAGACCCAGTACTTC
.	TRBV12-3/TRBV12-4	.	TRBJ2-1	CASSSRGEQFF	TGTGCCAGCAGTTCTCGGGGTGAGCAGTTCTTC
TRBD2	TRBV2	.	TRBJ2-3	CASSEGLAGTDTQYF	TGTGCCAGCAGTGAGGGACTAGCTGGCACAGATACGCAGTATTTT
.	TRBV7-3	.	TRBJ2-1	CASSLAMSSYNEQFF	TGTGCCAGCAGCTTAGCCATGAGCTCCTACAATGAGCAGTTCTTC
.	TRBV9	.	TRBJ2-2	CASSVSGYTGELFF	TGTGCCAGCAGCGTATCAGGGTACACCGGGGAGCTGTTTTTT
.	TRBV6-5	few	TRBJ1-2	CASSYSSSYGYTF	TGTGCCAGCAGTTATTCCTCCTCCTATGGCTACACCTTC
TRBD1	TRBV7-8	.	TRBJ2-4	CASSPWTGEAKNIQYF	TGTGCCAGCAGCCCTTGGACAGGGGAGGCCAAAAACATTCAGTACTTC
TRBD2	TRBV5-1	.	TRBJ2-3	CASSLMPAGASSTDTQYF	TGCGCCAGCAGCTTGATGCCAGCGGGGGCCTCTAGCACAGATACGCAGTATTTT
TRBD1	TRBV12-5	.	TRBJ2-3	CASGPGQGAGLDTQYF	TGTGCTAGTGGCCCCGGACAGGGGGCAGGTTTAGATACGCAGTATTTT
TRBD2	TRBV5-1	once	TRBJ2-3	CASRDLLAGGTDTQYF	TGCGCCAGCAGAGATTTACTAGCGGGGGGCACAGATACGCAGTATTTT
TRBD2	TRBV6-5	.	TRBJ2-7	CASSKTWRGDEQYF	TGTGCCAGCAGTAAGACTTGGCGGGGGGATGAGCAGTACTTC
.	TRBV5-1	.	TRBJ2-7	CASSLGGVREQYF	TGCGCCAGCAGCTTGGGGGGCGTTAGGGAGCAGTACTTC
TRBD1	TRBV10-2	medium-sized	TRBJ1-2	CATIPLTGNNYGYTF	TGCGCCACCATTCCTTTGACAGGGAATAACTATGGCTACACCTTC
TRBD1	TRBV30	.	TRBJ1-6	CAWSFPGQYNSPLHF	TGTGCCTGGAGTTTTCCGGGACAGTATAATTCACCCCTCCACTTT
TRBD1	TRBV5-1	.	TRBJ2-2	CASSSGQGTGELFF	TGCGCCAGCAGCTCAGGACAGGGGACCGGGGAGCTGTTTTTT
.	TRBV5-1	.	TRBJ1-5	CASSLGGGVGQPQHF	TGCGCCAGCAGCTTGGGGGGGGGCGTCGGTCAGCCCCAGCATTTT
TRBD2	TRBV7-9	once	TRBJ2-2	CASFLAGTNTGELFF	TGTGCCAGTTTCCTAGCGGGGACGAACACCGGGGAGCTGTTTTTT
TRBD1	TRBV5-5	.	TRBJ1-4	CASSAGRGTGSEKLFF	TGTGCCAGCAGCGCGGGGCGTGGGACAGGATCTGAAAAACTGTTTTTT
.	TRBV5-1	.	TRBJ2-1	CASSLVRGGNNEQFF	TGCGCCAGCAGCTTGGTTAGGGGGGGCAACAATGAGCAGTTCTTC
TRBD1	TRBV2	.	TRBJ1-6	CASLTGRSYNSPLHF	TGTGCCAGCTTGACAGGGAGGTCCTATAATTCACCCCTCCACTTT
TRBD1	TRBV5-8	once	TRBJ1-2	CASSAGTGSYGYTF	TGTGCCAGCAGCGCCGGGACAGGGTCCTATGGCTACACCTTC
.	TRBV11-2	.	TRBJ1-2	CASSERGFGGYTF	TGTGCCAGCAGCGAAAGGGGATTTGGAGGCTACACCTTC
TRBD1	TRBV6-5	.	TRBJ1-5	CASSADRDQPQHF	TGTGCCAGCAGCGCAGACAGGGATCAGCCCCAGCATTTT
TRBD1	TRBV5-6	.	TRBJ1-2	CASRDRGHGYTF	TGTGCCAGCAGGGACAGGGGGCATGGCTACACCTTC
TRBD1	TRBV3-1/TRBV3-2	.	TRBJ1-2	CASSPPGQGRGGYTF	TGTGCCAGCAGCCCACCGGGACAGGGGAGAGGTGGCTACACCTTC